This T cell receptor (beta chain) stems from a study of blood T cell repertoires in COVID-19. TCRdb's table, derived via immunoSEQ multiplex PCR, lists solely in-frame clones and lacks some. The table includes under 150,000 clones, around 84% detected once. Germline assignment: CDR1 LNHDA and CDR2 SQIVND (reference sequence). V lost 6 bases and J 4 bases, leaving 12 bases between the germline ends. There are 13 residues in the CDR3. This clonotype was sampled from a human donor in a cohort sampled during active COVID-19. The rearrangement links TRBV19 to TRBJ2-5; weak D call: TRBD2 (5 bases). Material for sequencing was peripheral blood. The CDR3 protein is CASSPTSRETQYF. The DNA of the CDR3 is TGTGCCAGTAGCCCAACTAGTAGAGAGACCCAGTACTTC. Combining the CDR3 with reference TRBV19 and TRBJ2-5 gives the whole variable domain DGGITQSPKYLFRKEGQNVTLSCEQNLNHDAMYWYRQDPGQGLRLIYYSQIVNDFQKGDIAEGYSVSREKKESFPLTVTSAQKNPTAFYLCASSPTSRETQYFGPGTRLLVL.